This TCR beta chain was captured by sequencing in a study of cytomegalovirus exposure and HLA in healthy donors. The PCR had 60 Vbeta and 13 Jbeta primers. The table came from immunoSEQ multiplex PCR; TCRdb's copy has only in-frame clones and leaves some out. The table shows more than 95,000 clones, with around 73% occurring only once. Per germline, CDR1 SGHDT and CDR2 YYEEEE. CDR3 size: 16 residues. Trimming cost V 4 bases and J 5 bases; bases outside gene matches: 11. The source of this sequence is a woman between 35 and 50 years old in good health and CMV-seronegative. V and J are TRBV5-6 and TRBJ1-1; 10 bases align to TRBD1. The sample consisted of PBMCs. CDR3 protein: CASSQTGGIPGTEAFF. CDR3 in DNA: TGTGCCAGCAGCCAGACAGGGGGCATTCCGGGGACTGAAGCTTTCTTT.